The T cell receptor beta chain described here comes from a study of T cell repertoires in cytomegalovirus infection. Overall study: Signatures in public TCR beta sequences pointed to both CMV infection and matching HLA type. Points from the study as a whole: There were HLA-C-restricted CMV-specific TCR beta clonotypes dominating the ex vivo response. Carriers of CMV and the relevant HLA type were discriminated by public TCR beta frequency.

Trimming at V came to 6 bases and at J to 6 bases, leaving 6 bases not matched to a gene. Germline-derived CDR1 and CDR2 are MNHEY and SVGEGT. The CDR3 spans 15 residues. TCRdb reprocessed the reads via MiXCR and lists one record per CDR3 protein. This table holds about 680,000 distinct CDR3 sequences, about 24% found once. On this clonotype: Its antigen remains unidentified.

V and J are TRBV6-2 or TRBV6-3 and TRBJ1-6, with 9 bases aligning to TRBD1. This sequence originates from a human donor in good health (CMV status not recorded). Some clones in this sample may be carry-over from other donors' samples. Sequencing was performed on CD8+ T cells from PBMCs. The CDR3 region is CASSSTGGLNSPLHF. The CDR3 DNA sequence: TGTGCCAGCAGCTCGACAGGGGGGCTTAATTCACCCCTCCACTTT.